This TCR beta chain was recorded in a study of a mutant IDH1 vaccine in newly diagnosed glioma. Profiling relied on immunoSEQ multiplex PCR, and the TCRdb table lists in-frame clones only, not all of them. In the table there are about 55,000 clones, under 90% of which are singletons. Of note for this clone: Antigen specificity is unknown.

Stated time point: week 23, last vaccination. Each vaccine dose was 300 ug of mutant IDH1 20-mer peptide, with topical imiquimod. The V segment lost 1 base and the J segment 0 bases; nucleotides outside the gene matches: 4. The germline V gene encodes CDR1 LGHNA and CDR2 YNFKEQ. The CDR3 extends over 16 amino acids. The TCR comes from a man aged 35 to 55 with glioma. Sequencing used PBMCs, obtained from a glioma patient whose treatment included an IDH1 peptide vaccine. The chain is built from TRBV4-2 and TRBJ2-3, with TRBD2 matching 7 bases. CDR3 bases: TGTGCCAGCAGCCAAGCGAGGCGGGGGAGCACAGATACGCAGTATTTT. It is translated as CASSQARRGSTDTQYF.